This entry lists 16 T cell receptor beta chains sequenced from one sample in a study of Ad26.COV2.S vaccination and SARS-CoV-2 variants. Clones were sequenced by immunoSEQ multiplex PCR, and TCRdb holds only the in-frame ones, with some missing. The table includes about 180,000 clones, roughly 85% detected once. This specimen consisted of peripheral blood, obtained after recovery from COVID-19. Source of these receptors: a human donor who had recovered from COVID-19.

This chain uses TRBV9 with TRBJ2-1; TRBD2 agrees at 9 bases. The germline V gene has CDR1 SGDLS and CDR2 YYNGEE. V lost 4 bases and J lost 5; bases outside the gene matches: 7. This CDR3 has 15 residues. CDR3 in amino acids: CASSISGSTNNEQFF. Here the CDR3 DNA reads TGTGCCAGCAGCATTAGCGGGAGTACGAACAATGAGCAGTTCTTC.

This rearrangement joins TRBV2 to TRBJ1-3; D gene unclear. The CDR3 is 11 residues long. The germline gives CDR1 SNHLY, CDR2 FYNNEI. V lost 7 bases to trimming and J lost 7 bases, with 8 bases between them. CDR3 sequence: CASNLENTIYF. The CDR3 DNA reads as TGTGCCAGCAACCTGGAGAACACCATATATTTT.

The J gene is TRBJ2-5, the V gene TRBV3-1 (or the pseudogene TRBV3-2); 8 nucleotides match TRBD2. The CDR3 is made up of 15 amino acids. Germline CDR1 and CDR2: LGHDT and YNNKEL (reference sequence). J gave up 4 bases and V 1 base, and 5 bases lay outside the gene matches. CDR3 DNA sequence: TGTGCCAGCAGCCAAGCGGGGGGGGCCGGAGAGACCCAGTACTTC. Amino acid sequence: CASSQAGGAGETQYF.

CDR3 coding DNA: TGTGCCAGCAGCTTGGAATCCGGCAACTACGAGCAGTACTTC. Its protein product is CASSLESGNYEQYF. The rearrangement uses TRBV5-6 and TRBJ2-7, with D unclear. The CDR3 consists of 14 residues. From germline, CDR1 is SGHDT and CDR2 YYEEEE. V was trimmed by 0 bases and J by 3 bases, leaving 10 bases between them.

The chain carries TRBV19 and TRBJ2-3; possibly TRBD2 for D (6 bases). This CDR3 contains 15 residues. Trimming took off 2 bases at V and 2 bases at J, with 11 bases between the two ends. CDR1 LNHDA and CDR2 SQIVND come from the germline V gene (reference sequence). This CDR3 is CASSITREVTDTQYF. In DNA form, the CDR3 reads TGTGCCAGTAGTATAACCAGGGAGGTCACAGATACGCAGTATTTT.

V gene TRBV28 combines with J gene TRBJ2-1; 12 nucleotides align to TRBD2. Germline CDR1 is MDHEN and CDR2 is SYDVKM. Germline trimming cut 6 bases from V and 8 bases from J; bases unmatched to any gene: 11. The CDR3 runs to 16 residues. CDR3 sequence: CASSPGGTSGFHEQFF. CDR3 nucleotides: TGTGCCAGCAGCCCCGGCGGGACTAGCGGGTTCCATGAGCAGTTCTTC. Based on the CDR3 plus reference TRBV28 and TRBJ2-1, the full variable domain is DVKVTQSSRYLVKRTGEKVFLECVQDMDHENMFWYRQDPGLGLRLIYFSYDVKMKEKGDIPEGYSVSREKKERFSLILESASTNQTSMYLCASSPGGTSGFHEQFFGPGTRLTVL.

This clone was seen just once. CDR3: CASSPTRKNEQFF. CDR3 nucleotide sequence: TGTGCCAGCAGCCCGACTAGGAAGAATGAGCAGTTCTTC. J is TRBJ2-1 and V is TRBV12-3 or TRBV12-4; D perhaps matches TRBD2 (6 bases). Between the trimmed V and J ends, which lost 6 bases and 7 bases, there was a span of 13 bases. This CDR3 is built from 13 residues.

The gene calls are TRBV11-2 and TRBJ2-1, with 9 bases matching TRBD2. CDR1 is SGHAT and CDR2 is FQNNGV in the germline V gene. This CDR3 spans 15 amino acids. V was clipped by 1 base and J by 10 bases; unmatched bases: 8. CDR3 in amino acids: CASSLGRLAGLEQFF. The CDR3 DNA sequence: TGTGCCAGCAGCTTAGGCAGGCTAGCGGGACTCGAGCAGTTCTTC.

The CDR3 DNA sequence: TGTGCCATCAGTGAGGCGAGGGGGGCGGGGGCCTTCTCCTACGAGCAGTACTTC. This encodes CAISEARGAGAFSYEQYF. The rearrangement joins TRBV10-3 to TRBJ2-7; TRBD2 might be the D (7 bases). CDR1 is ENHRY and CDR2 is SYGVKD in the germline V gene. V was pared by 2 bases and J by 0 bases, with 20 bases between. The CDR3 contains 18 residues.

This clone was detected once. This sequence joins TRBV6-6 and TRBJ1-1; D might be TRBD1 (5 bases). The CDR3 covers 13 residues. The V gene lost 8 bases and the J gene lost 6 bases, with 16 bases spanning the gap. The V gene's germline CDR1 is MNHNY and CDR2 SVGAGI (reference sequence). The CDR3 DNA reads TGTGCCAGCCTTTGGGACCCTTCCTCTGAAGCTTTCTTT. It codes for CASLWDPSSEAFF.

The chain recombines TRBV28 with TRBJ2-1; the D gene is possibly TRBD2 (7 bases). Trimming shortened V by 5 bases and J by 10 bases, and 18 bases separated the two germline ends. The CDR3 totals 14 residues. Per germline, CDR1 MDHEN and CDR2 SYDVKM. The CDR3 DNA is TGTGCCAGCAGTGCCAGGGGAGGGACTGAGGAGCAGTTCTTC. Amino acid sequence: CASSARGGTEEQFF.

The chain recombines TRBV19 with TRBJ1-2, with D hard to call. Germline V gene sequence: CDR1 LNHDA, CDR2 SQIVND (reference sequence). The CDR3 runs 15 residues. Trimming shortened V by 6 bases and J by 3 bases, and 17 bases separated the two germline ends. The CDR3 region is CASRPQPGVDYGYTF. The DNA for the CDR3 is TGTGCCAGTAGACCCCAACCGGGAGTTGACTATGGCTACACCTTC.

The gene calls are TRBV13 and TRBJ2-1; 11 positions agree with TRBD2. Germline CDR1 and CDR2: PRHDT and FYEKMQ (reference sequence). CDR3 length: 16 residues. The ends lost 1 base at V and 4 bases at J; junction bases unmatched: 3. The CDR3 region is CASSLDTSGRYNEQFF. In DNA form, the CDR3 reads TGTGCCAGCAGCTTAGATACTAGCGGGAGATACAATGAGCAGTTCTTC.

This clone was seen a single time. This chain links TRBV21-1 with TRBJ2-7; the table's D call of TRBD1 was not tested on the DNA. TRBV21-1 is designated a pseudogene. The CDR3 contains 17 residues. The CDR3 nucleotides are TGTGCCAGCAGCAAAGAGAGAGTGCTAGGGGGCTTCTACGAGCAGTACTTC. Translation gives CASSKERVLGGFYEQYF.

The chain has TRBV9 and TRBJ2-5, with 8 bases lining up with TRBD1. CDR3 length: 15 residues. The germline gives CDR1 SGDLS, CDR2 YYNGEE. Trimming at V came to 3 bases and at J to 4 bases, leaving 8 bases not matched to a gene. Here the CDR3 DNA reads TGTGCCAGCAGCGCCCAGACAGGGGCTGTAGAGACCCAGTACTTC. Translation: CASSAQTGAVETQYF.

The J gene is TRBJ2-7, the V gene TRBV5-1, with 15 bases aligning to TRBD2. The J segment lost 7 bases and the V segment lost 5 bases, leaving 13 bases of the junction unmatched. Germline V CDR1 and CDR2: SGHRS, YFSETQ. The CDR3 has 17 residues. The CDR3 sequence: CASSPGTSGRLYLEQYF. CDR3 nucleotides: TGCGCCAGCAGTCCCGGGACTAGCGGGAGGCTCTATTTGGAGCAGTACTTC.